This T cell receptor (beta chain) emerged from a study of T-cell memory formation after mild COVID-19. TCRdb recomputed calls from the 5' RACE reads with MiXCR, one row per CDR3 protein. Among 250,000 to 350,000 distinct CDR3 sequences, 15% to 20% were seen once, and the ten largest hold less than 30%. This clonotype was seen only a few times. Per germline, CDR1 SGHVS and CDR2 FNYEAQ. The CDR3 spans 15 residues. The trim removed 1 base at V and 5 bases at J, leaving 7 bases unmatched. J is TRBJ2-5 and V is TRBV7-6; 7 bases agree with TRBD1. The sample consisted of PBMCs or a T cell subset sorted from them (not recorded which). The TCR sequence derives from a man aged 18 to 30 who had mild COVID-19 (a few samples of this study predate the infection). Cell type and time point are not known. The CDR3: CASSLEGTAIETQYF. The DNA for the CDR3 is TGTGCCAGCAGCTTAGAAGGGACAGCCATCGAGACCCAGTACTTC.